This note documents a single T cell receptor beta chain sequence. This entry comes from a study of early T cells in non-severe SARS-CoV-2 infection. As for the study in general: Sequenced bulk RNA came from whole blood that was unsorted, and chains were unpaired.

In germline, CDR1 is SGHNT, CDR2 YYREEE (reference sequence). The trim removed 4 bases at V and 2 bases at J, leaving 8 bases unmatched. This CDR3 is built from 15 residues. In TCRdb, the 5' RACE reads were re-called with MiXCR into one record per CDR3 protein. The sample lists roughly 70,000 distinct CDR3 sequences, roughly a fifth occurring once. The receptor was derived from an adult who was a healthcare worker with PCR-confirmed SARS-CoV-2 infection or an uninfected control (not recorded which). V usage is TRBV5-4 and J usage is TRBJ2-5; 7 bases match TRBD2. The sequenced sample was whole blood, obtained at baseline. This chain's CDR3 is CASSLPGGIQETQYF. The CDR3 DNA reads TGTGCCAGCAGCCTTCCGGGGGGTATTCAAGAGACCCAGTACTTC.